This T cell receptor (beta chain) originates from a study of shared clonotypes between healthy human individuals. Study information: Each donor's CD4 naive and CD4 memory cells filled three plates apiece, CD8 naive two, and CD8 memory one. General study results and limits: Across a few donors, naive CD4 shared around 5.1%, naive CD8 around 3.8%, memory CD4 approximately 2.5%, memory CD8 about 0.38%.

Positive CCR7 selection of CD45RO-negative cells yielded the naive CD8 cells, and terminally differentiated effector memory CD45RA+ cells were excluded. As regards this clone: Its antigen is not identified.

The assay was carried out at the deep level. Generated by immunoSEQ multiplex PCR, the TCRdb table keeps only in-frame clones and is missing some. The table shows over 2,000,000 clones, with about 93% occurring only once. The sample taken for sequencing was naive CD8+ T cells from PBMCs. This receptor was obtained from a man between 18 and 29 years old in good health. Some clones in this sample may be carry-over from other donors' samples.

CDR3 residues: CASSVASSGYEQYF. The CDR3 DNA sequence: TGTGCCAGCAGCGTAGCGTCTTCTGGGTACGAGCAGTACTTC. The chain carries TRBV9 and TRBJ2-7; D gene unclear. The CDR3 runs to 14 residues. The germline V and J ends were trimmed by 0 bases and 4 bases, with 11 bases remaining between them. CDR1 and CDR2 from the germline V gene are SGDLS and YYNGEE.